The T cell receptor beta chain under discussion was sequenced for a study of T-cell reconstitution after alpha-beta-depleted transplantation in children. V lost 3 bases and J 2 bases, leaving 5 bases between the germline ends. This CDR3 region has 11 residues. From germline, CDR1 is DFQATT and CDR2 SNEGSKA (reference sequence). Unique molecular identifiers tagged the TCRbeta library. TCRdb reprocessed the PCR reads via MiXCR and lists one record per CDR3 protein. Of hundreds of thousands of distinct CDR3 sequences in the sample, 16% were seen once. Material: PBMCs from the stem cell graft donor, obtained from the stem cell graft. The TCR sequence derives from a human donor who donated a stem cell graft to a child with acute myeloid leukemia. The V gene is TRBV20-1, the J gene TRBJ2-7; perhaps TRBD1 as D (5 bases). CDR3 region: CSASRAYEQYV. The CDR3 DNA reads TGCAGTGCTAGCAGGGCCTACGAGCAGTACGTC.